The 6 T cell receptor beta chains below were found in one sample sequenced in a study of blood T cell repertoires in COVID-19. Sequencing used immunoSEQ multiplex PCR; TCRdb keeps in-frame clones, though not all of them. The table has about 220,000 clones, approximately 86% seen once. Material for sequencing was peripheral blood. The receptors come from a woman older than 75 with acute or convalescent COVID-19.

This clone was seen a single time. The rearrangement uses TRBV27 and TRBJ1-2; D not certain. The CDR3 has 15 amino acids. V was cut by 5 bases and J by 6 bases, with 19 bases left in between. The germline gives CDR1 MNHEY, CDR2 SMNVEV (reference sequence). The CDR3 region is CASSPRWLDGNGYTF. CDR3 in DNA: TGTGCCAGCAGTCCTCGATGGCTAGACGGGAATGGCTACACCTTC.

V usage is TRBV6-1 and J usage is TRBJ1-2, with a possible D match to TRBD1 (5 bases). The CDR3 consists of 15 residues. Germline V gives CDR1 MNHNS, CDR2 SASEGT. Trimming left V 2 bases short and J 0 bases short, with 10 bases between. CDR3 residues: CASSENRLANYGYTF. In nucleotides, the CDR3 is TGTGCCAGCAGTGAAAACAGGTTAGCTAACTATGGCTACACCTTC.

The chain combines TRBV2 with TRBJ1-2; 7 nucleotides match TRBD1. Germline loops: CDR1 SNHLY, CDR2 FYNNEI. The CDR3 is 11 residues long. Germline trimming cut 9 bases from V and 9 bases from J; bases unmatched to any gene: 7. The CDR3 spells CARMTGYSYTF. CDR3 in DNA: TGTGCCAGGATGACAGGGTACAGCTACACCTTC. Based on the CDR3 plus reference TRBV2 and TRBJ1-2, the full variable domain is EPEVTQTPSHQVTQMGQEVILRCVPISNHLYFYWYRQILGQKVEFLVSFYNNEISEKSEIFDDQFSVERPDGSNFTLKIRSTKLEDSAMYFCARMTGYSYTFGSGTRLTVV.

The chain carries TRBV4-3 and TRBJ1-3; 8 bases align to TRBD1. Germline trimming cut 0 bases from V and 1 base from J; bases unmatched to any gene: 5. Germline values: CDR1 LGHNA, CDR2 YSLEER. This CDR3 is 17 amino acids long. The CDR3 DNA sequence: TGCGCCAGCAGCCAAGACTGGGACAGGTGGTCTGGAAACACCATATATTTT. It encodes CASSQDWDRWSGNTIYF.

The V and J genes are TRBV18 and TRBJ1-6; D ambiguous. Germline values: CDR1 KGHSH, CDR2 LQKENI. V was clipped by 6 bases and J by 14 bases, with 23 bases between them. The CDR3 is 15 residues long. The CDR3 reads CASSPSTGAPMTLHF. For the CDR3, the DNA is TGTGCCAGCTCCCCCTCGACGGGTGCCCCTATGACCCTCCACTTT.

CDR3 DNA: TGTGCCAGTAGTCCAACAGGGATGAGTGTTTTATTGAATGAGCAGTTCTTC. Its protein product is CASSPTGMSVLLNEQFF. The chain uses TRBV19 and TRBJ2-1, with D possibly being TRBD1 (6 bases). V was trimmed by 5 bases and J by 7 bases, leaving 24 bases between them. Germline V CDR1 and CDR2: LNHDA, SQIVND (reference sequence). The CDR3 length is 17 residues.